This T cell receptor (beta chain) was observed in a study of T-cell memory formation after mild COVID-19 (dated by TCRdb to about 2021). About the investigation overall: TCR sequence clusters from the two donors were found to be largely donor specific. Longitudinal TCRalpha and TCRbeta repertoire sequencing tracked T-cell clones expanding and contracting after mild COVID-19 in a couple of donors. Two young, previously healthy adult volunteers, one female and one male, were included in the cohort. What the research found in general, with its limitations: Only a couple of mild cases were covered by the study, and larger cohorts that include severe cases with pre-infection samples were considered necessary. Contracting CD4+ clones were found mainly in CM and EM memory subsets, while CD8+ clones were enriched in EMRA. Clones contracting from day 15 to 85 had balanced CD4/CD8 phenotypes, while a second wave expanding from day 15 to 37 was biased towards CD4+. Some responding clones were detected in pre-infection memory, which suggested that pre-existing cross-reactive memory T cells had joined the SARS-CoV-2 response. Whether the second-wave clones peaking on day 37 were SARS-CoV-2 specific was not confirmed.

Instrument on record: Illumina NovaSeq 6000. TCRalpha and TCRbeta cDNA libraries were constructed by 5'RACE with constant-segment primers, with sample barcodes and unique molecular identifiers being introduced. Trizol reagent was used to extract RNA from every sample. Library amplification was performed in two PCR steps, and a second sample barcode and Illumina TruSeq adapters were introduced in the second step. The libraries were sequenced on an Illumina NovaSeq using 2 x 150 bp paired-end reads. The original pipeline was this. The reads were demultiplexed and collapsed into UMI-guided consensus sequences using migec v1.2.7. With mixcr v2.1.11, UMI consensuses were aligned to TRA and TRB V and J templates and assembled into clonotypes. A clonotype was counted as expanded or contracted only when both edgeR and NoisET called the clonotype significant, with the noise models trained on biological replicates. For edgeR calls, the thresholds were a false discovery rate-adjusted p below 0.01 and a log2 fold-change of 1. As an exploratory analysis of dynamics, PCA with hierarchical clustering was applied to max-normalized trajectories of the 1000 most abundant clonotypes. Separately sequenced CD4+ and CD8+ repertoires were used to assign the CD4 or CD8 phenotype of responding clones. The public reads were quality trimmed at Q25 with fastp and then assembled into clones with MiXCR by TCRdb, keeping productive beta chains. Entries that share a CDR3 protein sequence are merged under the most common genes and DNA. TCRdb, not the authors, supplied the V and J calls. Within this sample are 450,000 or so distinct CDR3 sequences, with about 19% of them counted one time only. In total, the top ten clones hold about 8.1% of the sample.

Remarks on this clonotype: Its recognized antigen is unknown. No much larger clone exists at a distance of one base, and base qualities are not known.

PBMCs were isolated by Ficoll-Paque density gradient centrifugation. From cysteine to phenylalanine, the CDR3 is 11 amino acids long. The CDR3 DNA has 33 bases and is translated from base 1. V loses 6 bases, J loses 1 base, and the germline ends lie 4 bases apart. For CDR1 and CDR2, the germline V gene (reference sequence) lists DFQATT and SNEGSKA. The origin of this receptor is an adult woman who had mild COVID-19 (a few samples of this study predate the infection). The sample titles of this study are shuffled in the database, so cell type and time point are left out; the donor was told from shared clones. Specimen: PBMCs or a T cell subset sorted from them (not recorded which). The V and J genes are TRBV20-1 and TRBJ2-1; the D gene cannot be resolved reliably. The nucleotides are TGCAGTGCCAAATCCTACAATGAGCAGTTCTTC. It translates to CSAKSYNEQFF.